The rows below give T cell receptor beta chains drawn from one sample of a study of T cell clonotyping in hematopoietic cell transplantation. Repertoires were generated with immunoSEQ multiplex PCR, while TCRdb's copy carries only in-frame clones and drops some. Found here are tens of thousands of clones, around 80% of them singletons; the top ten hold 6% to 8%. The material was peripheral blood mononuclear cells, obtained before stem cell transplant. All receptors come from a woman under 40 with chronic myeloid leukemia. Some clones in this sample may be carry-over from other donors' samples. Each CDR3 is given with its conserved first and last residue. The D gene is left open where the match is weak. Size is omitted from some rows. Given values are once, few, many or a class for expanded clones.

TGTGCCAGCAGTTTAGGGACCGCGGGGATATCCAAAAACATTCAGTACTTC	CASSLGTAGISKNIQYF	.	TRBJ2-4	.	TRBV28
TGCGCCAGCAAGGCGGAAGGAGGGGGCGCCTTGAATGAAAAACTGTTTTTT	CASKAEGGGALNEKLFF	TRBD1	TRBJ1-4	few	TRBV4-1
TGCAGCGTTGCCCCGACAGCCAATTCACCCCTCCACTTT	CSVAPTANSPLHF	.	TRBJ1-6	.	TRBV29-1
TGTGCCAGCAGCTTAGCCCGGACAGGGACCAAAAACATTCAGTACTTC	CASSLARTGTKNIQYF	TRBD1	TRBJ2-4	.	TRBV7-2
TGTGCCAGCAGCGAGACAGGGGTCGGGGGGTTAAGAATCTTC	CASSETGVGGLRIF	.	TRBJ2-1	.	TRBV6-5
TGTGCCAGTAGTAGGAGCAACACTGAAGCTTTCTTT	CASSRSNTEAFF	.	TRBJ1-1	.	TRBV19
TGCGCCAGCAGCCAAGAGGAGCACCGCCCTGAAGCTTTCTTT	CASSQEEHRPEAFF	.	TRBJ1-1	.	TRBV4-3
TGTGCCAGCAGGGTGGACAGGGGAGCCTATGGCTACACCTTC	CASRVDRGAYGYTF	TRBD1	TRBJ1-2	.	TRBV2
TGTGCCTGGAGATGGGGGGGGGCCTACACTGAAGCTTTCTTT	CAWRWGGAYTEAFF	.	TRBJ1-1	.	TRBV30
TGTGCCAGCAGCTTAGGTAGGCTTGGTGAGCAGTTCTTC	CASSLGRLGEQFF	.	TRBJ2-1	.	TRBV7-2
TGCAGTGTAGCGAGAGGCACTGAAGCTTTCTTT	CSVARGTEAFF	.	TRBJ1-1	.	TRBV20-1